This TCR beta chain originates from a study of blood T cell repertoires in COVID-19. Study as a whole: Samples taken during acute and convalescent COVID-19 were collected in the United States, Italy and Spain.

This clone was counted a single time. Authors' processing steps: The assay estimated nucleated cells by amplifying reference gene primers. The table came from immunoSEQ multiplex PCR; TCRdb's copy has only in-frame clones and leaves some out. V and J calls and clone size follow that table, whereas D and trimming were derived from the DNA. This sample yields roughly 260,000 clones, of which about 85% are seen a single time; 4% belongs to the top ten. CDR1 and CDR2 (germline): SGDLS, YYNGEE. Trimming stripped 1 base from V and 6 bases from J, with 16 bases between. The CDR3 is made up of 15 amino acids.

Sequencing was done on a sample of peripheral blood. The chain employs TRBV9 and TRBJ1-1, with unresolved D. The sequence derives from a man between 60 and 75 years old who had recovered from COVID-19. CDR3 residues: CASSVISVTSSEAFF. As DNA, the CDR3 is TGTGCCAGCAGCGTAATCAGCGTAACGAGCTCTGAAGCTTTCTTT.